The 19 T cell receptor beta chains reported below all come from one sample, sequenced in a study of cytotoxic CD8 clonotypes in ibrutinib-treated CLL. Repertoires were generated with immunoSEQ multiplex PCR, while TCRdb's copy carries only in-frame clones and drops some. The repertoire holds about 63,000 clones, with approximately 57% as singletons. This specimen consisted of PBMCs, obtained after 12 months of ibrutinib treatment. The receptor source for this set is a human donor with chronic lymphocytic leukemia.

This clone has just one count. The chain has TRBV6-1 and TRBJ1-2; D is possibly TRBD1 (6 bases). V lost 2 bases and J 7 bases, leaving 11 bases between the germline ends. CDR3 length: 13 residues. The germline V gene has CDR1 MNHNS and CDR2 SASEGT. The CDR3 DNA is TGTGCCAGCAGTGAACAGGGGCCTTTTGGCTACACCTTC. Translation: CASSEQGPFGYTF.

This clone was observed a few times. The J gene is TRBJ1-3, the V gene TRBV5-1; D gene uncertain. CDR3 length equals 15 residues. V lost 5 bases to trimming and J lost 2 bases, with 14 bases between them. Germline V CDR1 and CDR2: SGHRS, YFSETQ. The chain's CDR3 is CASRSGLDPGNTIYF. The CDR3, as DNA: TGCGCCAGCAGGTCAGGTCTGGACCCTGGAAACACCATATATTTT.

This clone came up a few times. The chain links TRBV6-1 to TRBJ1-3; unclear D gene. CDR3 length: 13 amino acids. V lost 5 bases and J 0 bases, leaving 5 bases between the germline ends. Looked up from germline, CDR1 is MNHNS and CDR2 is SASEGT. CDR3 DNA sequence: TGTGCCAGCAGTCCAGACTCTGGAAACACCATATATTTT. Its translation is CASSPDSGNTIYF.

V and J are TRBV18 and TRBJ2-3, with D possibly TRBD2 on 6 matching bases. There are 13 residues in the CDR3. The germline V and J ends were trimmed by 6 bases and 2 bases, with 9 bases remaining between them. The germline V gene has CDR1 KGHSH and CDR2 LQKENI. The CDR3 bases are TGTGCCAGCTCGGGACTGACCACAGATACGCAGTATTTT. This encodes CASSGLTTDTQYF.

This rearrangement joins TRBV18 to TRBJ1-4, with TRBD1 identical over 8 bases. The ends lost 6 bases at V and 8 bases at J; junction bases unmatched: 5. The CDR3 is 13 amino acids. Germline V gene data show CDR1 as KGHSH and CDR2 as LQKENI. The CDR3: CASSHRGTEKLFF. The CDR3 bases are TGTGCCAGCTCGCACAGGGGGACCGAAAAACTGTTTTTT.

This sequence joins TRBV10-3 and TRBJ2-2; D uncertain. Germline V gives CDR1 ENHRY, CDR2 SYGVKD. Trimming cost V 3 bases and J 4 bases, with 6 bases left between them. The CDR3 totals 13 residues. The CDR3 loop reads CAISDPITGELFF. The CDR3 DNA reads TGTGCCATCAGTGATCCGATCACCGGGGAGCTGTTTTTT.

In DNA form, the CDR3 reads TGTGCCAGCAGCGTTAGGACTAGTCCCACAGATACGCAGTATTTT. Translation: CASSVRTSPTDTQYF. The chain uses TRBV9 and TRBJ2-3; 7 bases agree with TRBD2. The CDR3 covers 15 residues. V lost 2 bases and J lost 2; bases outside the gene matches: 5. In germline, CDR1 is SGDLS, CDR2 YYNGEE.

As for this clone: This could be a read error, since a much larger clone is one nucleotide away. The V and J genes are TRBV6-1 and TRBJ2-7; D gene unclear. CDR1 and CDR2 from the germline V gene are MNHNS and SASEGT. CDR3 size: 12 residues. The ends were cut back, 3 bases at V and 0 bases at J, with 3 bases in the middle. This chain's CDR3 is CASSETSYEQYF. CDR3 nucleotides: TGTGCCAGCAGTGAGACCTCCTACGAGCAGTACTTC.

The chain uses TRBV7-6 and TRBJ2-7; maybe TRBD1 (5 bases). Germline V lookup: CDR1 SGHVS, CDR2 FNYEAQ. This CDR3 is 15 amino acids long. V lost 2 bases to trimming and J lost 3 bases, with 14 bases between them. The DNA of the CDR3 is TGTGCCAGCAGCTTATCCCCCGCAGGGTTCTACGAGCAGTACGTC. Its translation: CASSLSPAGFYEQYV.

A single count supports this clone. A much larger clone lies a single base off, so this may be a read error. The V gene is TRBV11-2, the J gene TRBJ2-3; D not certain. The germline V gene has CDR1 SGHAT and CDR2 FQNNGV. The CDR3 covers 12 residues. The V end lost 3 bases, the J end lost 2 bases, and 3 bases lay between the germline ends. CDR3 amino acids: CASSFVTDTQYF. The CDR3 bases are TGTGCCAGCAGCTTTGTCACAGATACGCAGTATTTT.

This sequence joins TRBV28 and TRBJ2-7; D not certain. There are 13 residues in the CDR3. Germline CDR1 MDHEN, CDR2 SYDVKM. Trimming took off 7 bases at V and 4 bases at J, with 14 bases between the two ends. DNA of the CDR3: TGTGCCAGCACCAAAATGGACGGATACGAGCAGTACGTC. Amino acid sequence: CASTKMDGYEQYV.

This clone showed up many times. A read error may produce the germline difference seen at one junction end. The chain links TRBV7-6 to TRBJ2-7; no clear D. The CDR3 extends over 13 amino acids. Germline lookup yields CDR1 SGHVS and CDR2 FNYEAQ. Here the CDR3 reads CASSLGVSPNPSF. The DNA for the CDR3 is TGTGCCAGCAGCTTAGGAGTTAGCCCAAATCCATCATTC.

The chain employs TRBV7-2 and TRBJ1-2; D is uncertain. The CDR3 covers 14 residues. V was clipped by 0 bases and J by 7 bases, with 12 bases between them. Per the germline V gene, CDR1 is SGHTA and CDR2 is FQGNSA. CDR3 sequence: CASSLAGPRAGYTF. Written as DNA, the CDR3 is TGTGCCAGCAGCTTAGCAGGGCCGCGTGCTGGCTACACCTTC.

This clone was recorded once. The chain carries TRBV29-1 and TRBJ2-1, with 9 positions matching TRBD2. CDR1 SQVTM and CDR2 ANQGSEA come from the germline V gene. The length of the CDR3 is 13 residues. The CDR3 here is CSISGSTYNEQFF. CDR3 sequence (DNA): TGCAGTATTAGCGGGAGTACCTACAATGAGCAGTTCTTC.

The chain employs TRBV6-1 and TRBJ1-2; D uncertain. The CDR3 is made up of 10 amino acids. Germline V gives CDR1 MNHNS, CDR2 SASEGT. Trimming took 5 bases from V and 7 from J, leaving 5 bases between them. CDR3 sequence: CASSRLGYTF. In DNA form, the CDR3 reads TGTGCCAGCAGTCGACTTGGCTACACCTTC.

The chain couples TRBV9 to TRBJ2-3; 9 bases are shared with TRBD2. Looked up from germline, CDR1 is SGDLS and CDR2 is YYNGEE. The CDR3 runs 17 residues. J was trimmed by 6 bases and V by 0 bases; bases with no gene match: 11. CDR3 region: CASSVGLAGSPADTQYF. CDR3 coding DNA: TGTGCCAGCAGCGTAGGTCTAGCGGGGAGTCCCGCGGATACGCAGTATTTT.

The V and J genes are TRBV7-8 and TRBJ2-7; possible D gene TRBD1, 5 bases. The CDR3 is 17 residues long. The germline gives CDR1 SGHVS, CDR2 FQNEAQ. The V end was cut by 4 bases, the J end by 3 bases, with 22 bases between. CDR3 sequence (DNA): TGTGCCAGCAGCTCTCGATTAACAGGTCCAGCCCTCTACGAGCAGTACGTC. This encodes CASSSRLTGPALYEQYV.

CDR3 sequence (DNA): TGTGCCAGTAGTATAGGAAGCAGGGGTTACACTGAAGCTTTCTTT. It codes for CASSIGSRGYTEAFF. The chain recombines TRBV19 with TRBJ1-1, with D perhaps TRBD1 (6 bases). The CDR3 loop spans 15 amino acids. The V gene's germline CDR1 is LNHDA and CDR2 SQIVND (reference sequence). V lost 1 base to trimming and J lost 3 bases, with 12 bases between them.

V usage is TRBV29-1 and J usage is TRBJ2-7; D uncertain. This CDR3 is 13 amino acids long. CDR1 is SQVTM, CDR2 ANQGSEA, per germline. With 0 bases removed from V and 7 bases from J, the gap between germline ends came to 13 bases. The CDR3 loop is CSVEDSGLSEQYF. The CDR3 bases are TGCAGCGTTGAAGATTCCGGCCTCTCAGAGCAGTACTTC.